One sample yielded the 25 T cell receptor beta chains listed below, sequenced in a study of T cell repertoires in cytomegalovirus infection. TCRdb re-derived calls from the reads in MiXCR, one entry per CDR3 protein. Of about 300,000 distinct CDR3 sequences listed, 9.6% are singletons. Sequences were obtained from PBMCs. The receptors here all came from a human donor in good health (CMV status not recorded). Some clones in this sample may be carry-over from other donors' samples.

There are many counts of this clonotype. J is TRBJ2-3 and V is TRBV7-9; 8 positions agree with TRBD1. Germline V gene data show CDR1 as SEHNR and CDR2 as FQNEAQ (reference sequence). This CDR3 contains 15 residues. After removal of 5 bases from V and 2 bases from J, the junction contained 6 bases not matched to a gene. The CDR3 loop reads CASSPTGAVTDTQYF. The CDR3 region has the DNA TGTGCCAGCAGCCCGACAGGGGCGGTCACAGATACGCAGTATTTT.

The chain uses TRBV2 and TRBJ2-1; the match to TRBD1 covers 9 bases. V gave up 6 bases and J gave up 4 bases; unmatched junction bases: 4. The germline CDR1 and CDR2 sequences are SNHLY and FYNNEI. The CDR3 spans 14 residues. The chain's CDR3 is CASSTGTGYNEQFF. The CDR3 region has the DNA TGTGCCAGCAGCACTGGGACAGGGTACAATGAGCAGTTCTTC.

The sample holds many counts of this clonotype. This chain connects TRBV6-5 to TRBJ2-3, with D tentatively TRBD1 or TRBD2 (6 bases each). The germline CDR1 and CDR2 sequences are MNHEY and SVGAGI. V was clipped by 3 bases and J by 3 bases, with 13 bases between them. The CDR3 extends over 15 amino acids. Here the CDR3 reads CASSYRGRGTDTQYF. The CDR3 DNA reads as TGTGCCAGCAGTTATCGGGGGCGCGGGACAGATACGCAGTATTTT.

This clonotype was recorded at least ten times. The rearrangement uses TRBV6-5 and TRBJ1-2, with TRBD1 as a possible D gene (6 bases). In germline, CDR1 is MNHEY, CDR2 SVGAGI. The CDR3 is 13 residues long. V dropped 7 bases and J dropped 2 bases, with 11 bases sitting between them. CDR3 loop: CASKQGFNYGYTF. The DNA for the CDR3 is TGTGCCAGCAAACAGGGTTTCAACTATGGCTACACCTTC.

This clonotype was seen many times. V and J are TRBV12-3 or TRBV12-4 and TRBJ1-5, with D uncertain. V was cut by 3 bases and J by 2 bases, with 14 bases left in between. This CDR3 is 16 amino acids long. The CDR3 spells CASSFGAPMGNQPQHF. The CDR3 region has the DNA TGTGCCAGCAGTTTTGGAGCTCCCATGGGCAATCAGCCCCAGCATTTT.

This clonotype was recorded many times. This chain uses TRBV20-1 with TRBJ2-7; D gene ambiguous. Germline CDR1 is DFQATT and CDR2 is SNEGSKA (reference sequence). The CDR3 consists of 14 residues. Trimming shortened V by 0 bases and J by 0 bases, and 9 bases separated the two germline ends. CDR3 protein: CSARDGSASYEQYV. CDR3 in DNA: TGCAGTGCTAGAGACGGCTCCGCCTCCTACGAGCAGTACGTC.

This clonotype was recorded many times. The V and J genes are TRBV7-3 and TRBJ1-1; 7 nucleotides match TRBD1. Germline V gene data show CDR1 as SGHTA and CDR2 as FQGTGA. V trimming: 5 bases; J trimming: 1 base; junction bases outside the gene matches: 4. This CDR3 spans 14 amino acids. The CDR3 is CASSRQGSNTEAFF. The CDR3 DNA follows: TGTGCCAGCAGCCGACAGGGTTCGAACACTGAAGCTTTCTTT.

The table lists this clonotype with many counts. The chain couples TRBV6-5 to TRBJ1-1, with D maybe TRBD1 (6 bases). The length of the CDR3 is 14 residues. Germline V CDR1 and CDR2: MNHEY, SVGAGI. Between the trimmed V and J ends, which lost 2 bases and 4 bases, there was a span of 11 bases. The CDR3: CASSYTGGGTEAFF. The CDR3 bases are TGTGCCAGCAGTTACACCGGGGGCGGCACTGAAGCTTTCTTT.

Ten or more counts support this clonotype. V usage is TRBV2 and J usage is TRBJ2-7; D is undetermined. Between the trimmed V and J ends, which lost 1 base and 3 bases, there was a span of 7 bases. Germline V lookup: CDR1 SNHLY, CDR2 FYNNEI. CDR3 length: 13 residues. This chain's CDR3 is CASSEVGVYEQYF. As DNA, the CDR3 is TGTGCCAGCAGTGAAGTAGGAGTCTACGAGCAGTACTTC.

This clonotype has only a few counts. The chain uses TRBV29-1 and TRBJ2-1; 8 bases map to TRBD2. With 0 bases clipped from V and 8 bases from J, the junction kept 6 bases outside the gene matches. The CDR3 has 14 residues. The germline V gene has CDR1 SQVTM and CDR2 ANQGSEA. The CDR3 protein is CSVEDRGSGDEQFF. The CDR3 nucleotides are TGCAGCGTTGAAGATCGCGGTAGCGGGGATGAGCAGTTCTTC.

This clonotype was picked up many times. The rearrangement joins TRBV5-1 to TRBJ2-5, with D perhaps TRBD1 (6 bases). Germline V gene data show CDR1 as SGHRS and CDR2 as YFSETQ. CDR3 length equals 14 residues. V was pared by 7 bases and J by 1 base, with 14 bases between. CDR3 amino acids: CASALVGGQETQYF. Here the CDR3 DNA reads TGCGCCAGCGCTCTCGTAGGGGGCCAAGAGACCCAGTACTTC.

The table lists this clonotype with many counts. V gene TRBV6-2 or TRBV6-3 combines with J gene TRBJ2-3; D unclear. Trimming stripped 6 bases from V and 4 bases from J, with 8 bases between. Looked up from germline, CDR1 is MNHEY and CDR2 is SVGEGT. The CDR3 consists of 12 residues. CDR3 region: CASSTVPDTQYF. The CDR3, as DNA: TGTGCCAGCAGCACGGTCCCAGATACGCAGTATTTT.

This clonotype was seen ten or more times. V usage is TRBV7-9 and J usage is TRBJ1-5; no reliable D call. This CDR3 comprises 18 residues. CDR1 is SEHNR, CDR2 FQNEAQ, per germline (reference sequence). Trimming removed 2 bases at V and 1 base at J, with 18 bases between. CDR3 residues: CASSLNMRGVESNQPQHF. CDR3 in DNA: TGTGCCAGCAGCTTAAATATGCGGGGAGTTGAGAGCAATCAGCCCCAGCATTTT.

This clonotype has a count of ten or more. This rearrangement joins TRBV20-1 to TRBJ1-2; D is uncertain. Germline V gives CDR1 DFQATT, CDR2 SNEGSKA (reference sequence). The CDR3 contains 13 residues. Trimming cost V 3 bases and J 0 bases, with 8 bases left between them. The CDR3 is CSARSLANYGYTF. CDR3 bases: TGCAGTGCTAGGAGTTTAGCTAACTATGGCTACACCTTC.

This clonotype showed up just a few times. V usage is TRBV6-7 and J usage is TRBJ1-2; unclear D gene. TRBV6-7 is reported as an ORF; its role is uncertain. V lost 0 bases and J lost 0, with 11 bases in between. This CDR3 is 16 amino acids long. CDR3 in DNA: TGTGCCAGCAGTTACTCGATAAAGTTTTCTAACTATGGCTACACCTTC. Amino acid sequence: CASSYSIKFSNYGYTF.

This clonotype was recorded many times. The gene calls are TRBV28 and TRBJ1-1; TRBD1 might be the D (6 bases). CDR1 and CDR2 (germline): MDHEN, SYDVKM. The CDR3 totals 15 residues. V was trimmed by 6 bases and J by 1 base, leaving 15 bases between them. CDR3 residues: CASSHRTAKNTEAFF. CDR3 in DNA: TGTGCCAGCAGCCACCGGACAGCAAAGAACACTGAAGCTTTCTTT.

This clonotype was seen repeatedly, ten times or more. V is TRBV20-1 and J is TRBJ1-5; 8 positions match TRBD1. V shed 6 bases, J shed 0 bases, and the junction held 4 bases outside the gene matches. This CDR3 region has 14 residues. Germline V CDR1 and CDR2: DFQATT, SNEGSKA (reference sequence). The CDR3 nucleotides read TGCAGTGCCAGGGGACAGGCTAGCAATCAGCCCCAGCATTTT. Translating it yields CSARGQASNQPQHF.

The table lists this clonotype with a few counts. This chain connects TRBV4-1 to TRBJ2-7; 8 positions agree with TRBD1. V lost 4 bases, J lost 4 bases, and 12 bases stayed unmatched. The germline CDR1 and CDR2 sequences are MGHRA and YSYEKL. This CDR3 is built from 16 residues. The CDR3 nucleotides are TGCGCCAGCAGCCGCGCCGGACAGGGTATCGTGTACGAGCAGTACTTC. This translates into CASSRAGQGIVYEQYF.

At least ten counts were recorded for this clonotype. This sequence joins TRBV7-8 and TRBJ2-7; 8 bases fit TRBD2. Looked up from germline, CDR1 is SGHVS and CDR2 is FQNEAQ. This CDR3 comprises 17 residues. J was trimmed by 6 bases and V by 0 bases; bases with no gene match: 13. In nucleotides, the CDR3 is TGTGCCAGCAGCTTAGCGGGAAGGCGGGGGGCCCGTCTCGAGCAGTACTTC. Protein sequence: CASSLAGRRGARLEQYF.

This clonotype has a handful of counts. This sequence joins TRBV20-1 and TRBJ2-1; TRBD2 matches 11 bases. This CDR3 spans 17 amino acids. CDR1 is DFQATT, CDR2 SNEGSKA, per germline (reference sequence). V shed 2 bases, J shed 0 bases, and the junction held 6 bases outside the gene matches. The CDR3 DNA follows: TGCAGTGCTAGACCTAGCGGGGGGAAGAGCTCCTACAATGAGCAGTTCTTC. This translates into CSARPSGGKSSYNEQFF.

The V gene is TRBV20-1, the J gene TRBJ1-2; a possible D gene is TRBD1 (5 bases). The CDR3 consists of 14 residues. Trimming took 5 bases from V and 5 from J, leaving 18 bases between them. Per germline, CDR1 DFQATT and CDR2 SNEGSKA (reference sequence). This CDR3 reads CSAVTRDGKYGYTF. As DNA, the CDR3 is TGCAGTGCTGTCACGCGGGACGGAAAATATGGCTACACCTTC.

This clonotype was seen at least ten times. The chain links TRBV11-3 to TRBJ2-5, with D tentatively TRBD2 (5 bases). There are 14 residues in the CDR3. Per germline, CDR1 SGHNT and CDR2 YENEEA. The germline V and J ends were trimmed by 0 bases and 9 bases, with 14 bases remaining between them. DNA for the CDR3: TGTGCCAGCAGCTTAGAAACGGAGGTTTTGGCCCAGTACTTC. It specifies CASSLETEVLAQYF.

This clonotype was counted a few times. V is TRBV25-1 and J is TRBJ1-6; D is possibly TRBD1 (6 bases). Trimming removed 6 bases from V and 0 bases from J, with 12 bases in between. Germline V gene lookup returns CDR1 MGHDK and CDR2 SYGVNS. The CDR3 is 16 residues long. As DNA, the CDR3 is TGTGCCAGCAGGGACAGCGTGAGCTCCTATAATTCACCCCTCCACTTT. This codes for CASRDSVSSYNSPLHF.

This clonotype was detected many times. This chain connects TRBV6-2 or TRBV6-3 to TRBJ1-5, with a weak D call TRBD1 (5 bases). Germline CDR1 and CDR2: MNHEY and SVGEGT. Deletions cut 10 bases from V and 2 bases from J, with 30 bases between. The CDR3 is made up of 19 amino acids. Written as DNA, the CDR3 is TGTGCCACTCGGAGGGGCTATCAGGACGGATACGGCGGCAATCAGCCCCAGCATTTT. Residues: CATRRGYQDGYGGNQPQHF.

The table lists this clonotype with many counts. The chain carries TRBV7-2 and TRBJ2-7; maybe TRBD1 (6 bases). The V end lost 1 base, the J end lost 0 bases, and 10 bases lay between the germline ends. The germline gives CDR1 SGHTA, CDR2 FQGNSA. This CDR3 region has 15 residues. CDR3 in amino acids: CASSLDAGASYEQYF. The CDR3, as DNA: TGTGCCAGCAGCTTAGACGCAGGGGCCTCCTACGAGCAGTACTTC.